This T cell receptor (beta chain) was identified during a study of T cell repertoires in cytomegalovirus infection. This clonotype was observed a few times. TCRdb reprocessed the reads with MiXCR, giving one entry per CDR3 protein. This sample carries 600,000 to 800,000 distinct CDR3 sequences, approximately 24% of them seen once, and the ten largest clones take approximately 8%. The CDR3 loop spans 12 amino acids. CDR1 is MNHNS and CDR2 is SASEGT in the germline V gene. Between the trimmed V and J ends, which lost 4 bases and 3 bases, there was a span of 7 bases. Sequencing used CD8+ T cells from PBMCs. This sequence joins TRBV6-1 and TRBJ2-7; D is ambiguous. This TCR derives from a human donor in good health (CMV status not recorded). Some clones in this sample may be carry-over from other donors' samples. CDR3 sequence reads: CASSGLFYEQYF. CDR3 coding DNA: TGTGCCAGCAGTGGACTTTTCTACGAGCAGTACTTC.